The clone carrying this T cell receptor (beta chain) has only a few counts. V shed 5 bases and J 10 bases; nucleotides not matched to a gene: 8. The CDR3 sequence is 14 residues long. Germline CDR1 SGHVS, CDR2 FQNEAQ. These data come from a study of T cell changes during pregnancy in multiple sclerosis. The table came from immunoSEQ multiplex PCR; TCRdb's copy has only in-frame clones and leaves some out. The table has tens of thousands of clones, more than 80% seen once. The clonotype was recovered from a female donor in good health, enrolled as a control in a pregnancy study. This chain uses TRBV7-8 with TRBJ1-6; 7 bases are shared with TRBD1. The sequenced sample was CD4+ T cells from peripheral blood mononuclear cells, obtained in the third trimester of pregnancy. The CDR3 sequence is CASSVGQVDSPLHF. The CDR3 bases are TGTGCCAGCAGCGTAGGACAGGTAGACTCACCCCTCCACTTT.